This T cell receptor beta chain was captured by sequencing in a study of T-cell reconstitution after alpha-beta-depleted transplantation in children listed by TCRdb under 2016. A note on the overall study: The study quantitatively tracked T-cell immune reconstitution after TCRalphabeta/CD19-depleted allogeneic hematopoietic cell transplantation in children using TCR repertoire profiling. The research as a whole found: The apparently early alphabetaT-cell count recovery about two months after transplant was reportedly dependent on only several hundred rapidly expanded clones derived from non-depleted graft cells. Over subsequent months, a decline in hyperexpanded clone frequencies was noted, and after one year, T-cell counts and TCRbeta diversity were mostly ascribed to newly produced T cells. The high TCRbeta diversity at day 60 in some patients was ascribed to recipient T cells and intrathymic progenitors that had survived conditioning.

The germline V gene (reference sequence) specifies DFQATT as CDR1 and SNEGSKA as CDR2. The CDR3 runs 20 residues from the cysteine to the phenylalanine. Only the CDR3 part of the read is kept: 60 bases, read in frame from the first base. V has 0 bases trimmed and J has 1 base trimmed; junction bases matching no gene number 17. As concerns this clonotype: Its antigen is currently not known. Base qualities are not provided; no much larger clone lies one nucleotide away.

Libraries came from PCR. Sequencer: Illumina HiSeq 2500. Molecular barcoding was employed in the preparation of TCR libraries, with unique molecular identifiers being used to normalize TCRbeta repertoire quantification. TCRdb reworked the public reads: Q25 trimming with fastp, MiXCR clone assembly, productive beta chains retained. Each entry merges the rows of one CDR3 protein and shows their most common DNA and genes. The sample contains hundreds of thousands of distinct CDR3 sequences, 16% of them found a single time. The ten largest account for around 38% of the sample. The treatment or condition label, as the study defines it: allogeneic hematopoietic cell transplantation with graft depleted of TCRalphabeta T cells and CD19 B cells. TCRalphabeta/CD19-depleted allogeneic hematopoietic cell grafts were given to the transplant recipients, all of whom were children.

The chain was built from TRBV20-1 and TRBJ2-3; 9 of the junction bases match TRBD1. Sequenced material: PBMCs, mostly from graft donor cells, taken 360 days after TCRalphabeta/CD19-depleted stem cell transplant. The receptor's source is a male patient aged 2 to 10 who had a stem cell transplant for acute lymphoblastic leukemia, so the T cells may come from the graft donor. The sequence in DNA is TGCAGTGCTAGAGACGGCCGGGACAGGGAAGGGAGTGGTCGCACAGATACGCAGTATTTT. This encodes CSARDGRDREGSGRTDTQYF.